This TCR beta chain originates from a study of blood T cell repertoires in COVID-19. Overall study context: Researchers got acute and convalescent COVID-19 samples from the United States, Italy and Spain. The cDNA or gDNA used as material had been derived from T cells, B-cell-depleted T cells, or PBMCs.

In the study's own analysis: Estimates of nucleated cell counts were drawn from the amplification of reference gene primers. Assay used: immunoSEQ multiplex PCR; TCRdb lists only in-frame clones, some missing. V and J calls and clone size follow that table, whereas D and trimming were derived from the DNA. The sample shows 95,000 to 150,000 clones, over 75% of them seen only once. Germline V gene data show CDR1 as MGHRA and CDR2 as YSYEKL. This CDR3 region has 16 residues. Trimming took off 4 bases at V and 0 bases at J, with 12 bases between the two ends. The V and J genes are TRBV4-1 and TRBJ2-2, with a tentative D call TRBD1 (5 bases). The TCR originated in a man aged 80 or over with acute or convalescent COVID-19. The sequenced sample was peripheral blood. In DNA form, the CDR3 reads TGCGCCAGCAGCCCCAGGGCTGAAGCGAACACCGGGGAGCTGTTTTTT. Encoded protein: CASSPRAEANTGELFF.